This entry describes one T cell receptor (beta chain). Antigen: not known. The data were taken from a study of somatic mutations in cytotoxic T cells in rheumatoid arthritis. V lost 1 base to trimming and J lost 4 bases; unmatched junction nucleotides: 7. Germline CDR1 and CDR2: SGHDT and YYEEEE. The CDR3 has 17 residues. Libraries were prepared by immunoSEQ multiplex PCR; TCRdb keeps only in-frame clonotypes and omits some of them. Of about 16,000 clones listed, 78% are singletons. Findings of the study overall: Greater age accompanied higher CD8+ clonality in rheumatoid arthritis patients, a pattern that was absent in healthy controls.

The chain employs TRBV5-6 and TRBJ2-7; 14 bases are shared with TRBD2. Sequencing was carried out using CD8+ T cells sorted from blood. This sequence was found in an adult with rheumatoid arthritis. CDR3 sequence reads: CASSLSRLAGGEYEQYF. In DNA, the CDR3 is TGTGCCAGCAGCTTGTCACGACTAGCGGGGGGGGAGTACGAGCAGTACTTC.